This entry features one T cell receptor beta chain sequence. Antigen specificity is unknown. This sample was included in a study of identical twins. Study-level findings and limits: The more abundant beta clonotypes in cord blood had fewer insertions, and memory repertoires did not show this.

A single record per CDR3 protein comes from TCRdb applying MiXCR to the 5' RACE reads. The sample lists some 1,700,000 distinct CDR3 sequences, 32% occurring once. What was sequenced was cord blood. The receptor was derived from a newborn girl in good health.

Written as DNA, the CDR3 is TGTGCCAGCAGCTTCCTGGACGGGCCATACAATGAGCAGTTCTTC. It translates to CASSFLDGPYNEQFF. The rearrangement joins TRBV5-6 to TRBJ2-1; D gene ambiguous. The CDR3 extends over 15 amino acids. The V and J ends lost 2 bases and 4 bases respectively, with 13 bases between them. The germline V gene has CDR1 SGHDT and CDR2 YYEEEE.